The 27 T cell receptor beta chains reported below all come from one sample, sequenced in a study of cytomegalovirus exposure and HLA in healthy donors (dated by TCRdb to 2016 to 2017). Libraries were built with the immunoSEQ multiplex PCR assay. For the multiplex PCR, a mixture combining 60 forward primers for TCR Vbeta segments and 13 reverse primers for TCR Jbeta segments was used. TCRdb's version of the immuneACCESS table is confined to in-frame rearrangements and falls short of the full clone set. An unresolved V gene accounts for under half of the shortfall where checked; the remainder is of unknown origin. The sample table holds fewer than 120,000 clones, of which 75% to 80% were seen once. The ten top clones hold roughly 1.3% of the sample. Sequencing used PBMCs. These receptors were obtained from a young woman in good health and CMV-seronegative.

The count of this clone is one. The V gene is TRBV28, the J gene TRBJ2-5; 7 bases are shared with TRBD1. V trimming: 4 bases; J trimming: 10 bases; junction bases outside the gene matches: 12. Germline CDR1 is MDHEN and CDR2 is SYDVKM. The CDR3 length is 14 residues. CDR3 sequence reads: CASSSPWGRGIQYF. The CDR3, as DNA: TGTGCCAGCAGTTCCCCCTGGGGCAGGGGGATCCAGTACTTC.

This clone came up a few times. The chain has TRBV6-1 and TRBJ2-7; no definite D call. From germline, CDR1 is MNHNS and CDR2 SASEGT. CDR3 length equals 12 residues. V was pared by 6 bases and J by 4 bases, with 10 bases between. The DNA of the CDR3 is TGTGCCAGCAGGTCACACAGTTACGAGCAGTACTTC. Amino acids: CASRSHSYEQYF.

The chain has TRBV4-2 and TRBJ2-1, with 8 positions matching TRBD2. V dropped 4 bases and J dropped 8; count of bases not matched to a gene: 7. Germline V gene sequence: CDR1 LGHNA, CDR2 YNFKEQ. There are 14 residues in the CDR3. The CDR3 loop reads CASSLRTSSHEQFF. CDR3 bases: TGTGCCAGCAGCCTTAGGACTAGCAGCCATGAGCAGTTCTTC.

This rearrangement joins TRBV28 to TRBJ2-7; tentative D call: TRBD1 (6 bases). The V gene's germline CDR1 is MDHEN and CDR2 SYDVKM. The CDR3 runs 14 residues. Between the trimmed V and J ends, which lost 5 bases and 6 bases, there was a span of 17 bases. CDR3 nucleotide sequence: TGTGCCAGCAGTCTCCCACAGGGAACCGGCGAGCAGTACTTC. Translation: CASSLPQGTGEQYF.

This clone was counted between two and nine times. V is TRBV4-1 and J is TRBJ2-5, with 11 bases that match TRBD2. The CDR3 covers 16 residues. The V segment lost 0 bases and the J segment 5 bases; nucleotides outside the gene matches: 5. Germline assignment: CDR1 MGHRA and CDR2 YSYEKL. CDR3 nucleotide sequence: TGCGCCAGCAGCCAAGACTCTAGCGGGGGGTTTGAGACCCAGTACTTC. Translating it yields CASSQDSSGGFETQYF.

V usage is TRBV28 and J usage is TRBJ1-5; 7 bases align to TRBD1. Germline-derived CDR1 and CDR2 are MDHEN and SYDVKM. J gave up 8 bases and V 5 bases, and 3 bases lay outside the gene matches. This CDR3 region has 12 residues. CDR3: CASSNRGEPQHF. The CDR3 DNA follows: TGTGCCAGCAGTAACAGGGGTGAGCCCCAGCATTTT.

The chain is built from TRBV5-1 and TRBJ2-3; possibly TRBD2 for D (6 bases). CDR3 size: 14 residues. Per the germline V gene, CDR1 is SGHRS and CDR2 is YFSETQ. V shed 0 bases and J shed 6 bases, with 11 bases lying between them. In DNA form, the CDR3 reads TGCGCCAGCAGCTTGGAAGTTGGGAGGGATACGCAGTATTTT. Residues: CASSLEVGRDTQYF.

The chain has TRBV29-1 and TRBJ2-2; 8 bases align to TRBD1. After removal of 3 bases from V and 2 bases from J, the junction contained 2 bases not matched to a gene. The CDR3 runs 14 residues. CDR1 and CDR2 (germline): SQVTM, ANQGSEA. The chain's CDR3 is CSVDRGPNTGELFF. CDR3 nucleotides: TGCAGCGTTGACAGGGGGCCAAACACCGGGGAGCTGTTTTTT.

Only a few counts were recorded for this clone. V gene TRBV4-3 combines with J gene TRBJ2-2; the match to TRBD2 covers 12 bases. Germline V lookup: CDR1 LGHNA, CDR2 YSLEER. Losses at the gene ends were 3 bases for V and 3 bases for J; bases not matched to a gene: 2. The CDR3 sequence is 16 residues long. In nucleotides, the CDR3 is TGCGCCAGCAGCCACCGACTAGCGGGGGACACCGGGGAGCTGTTTTTT. Amino acid sequence: CASSHRLAGDTGELFF.

In this sample, this clone turned up a few times. The chain is built from TRBV5-4 and TRBJ1-2; a weak D match, TRBD1 (5 bases). Germline values: CDR1 SGHNT, CDR2 YYREEE (reference sequence). Trimming left V 0 bases short and J 6 bases short, with 12 bases between. The CDR3 loop spans 14 amino acids. Written as DNA, the CDR3 is TGTGCCAGCAGCTTGGATCAAGGGGTGGATGGCTACACCTTC. This translates into CASSLDQGVDGYTF.

This chain links TRBV6-1 with TRBJ2-2; 9 bases line up with TRBD2. The V gene's germline CDR1 is MNHNS and CDR2 SASEGT. V lost 2 bases and J lost 6; bases outside the gene matches: 4. The CDR3 extends over 15 amino acids. The CDR3 region has the DNA TGTGCCAGCAGTGAACGTAGGACTAGCGCCGGGGAGCTGTTTTTT. This translates into CASSERRTSAGELFF.

This clone was observed a handful of times. The chain uses TRBV6-6 and TRBJ1-1; 7 bases fit TRBD1. V was pared by 6 bases and J by 1 base, with 8 bases of the junction left unmatched. From germline, CDR1 is MNHNY and CDR2 SVGAGI (reference sequence). CDR3 length: 15 amino acids. CDR3 DNA: TGTGCCAGCAGAGATACCGGGACAGCGAACACTGAAGCTTTCTTT. Residues: CASRDTGTANTEAFF.

The chain employs TRBV28 and TRBJ2-1, with D possibly matching TRBD1 (6 bases). Per the germline V gene, CDR1 is MDHEN and CDR2 is SYDVKM. The V end was cut by 3 bases, the J end by 7 bases, with 16 bases between. CDR3 length: 15 residues. CDR3: CASSFPGHSLNEQFF. CDR3 sequence (DNA): TGTGCCAGCAGTTTTCCGGGACATTCTTTGAATGAGCAGTTCTTC. Full variable domain (rest looked up from reference TRBV28 and TRBJ2-1): DVKVTQSSRYLVKRTGEKVFLECVQDMDHENMFWYRQDPGLGLRLIYFSYDVKMKEKGDIPEGYSVSREKKERFSLILESASTNQTSMYLCASSFPGHSLNEQFFGPGTRLTVL.

The chain is built from TRBV5-1 and TRBJ2-7; TRBD2 aligns across 8 bases. CDR3 length: 16 residues. CDR1 is SGHRS, CDR2 YFSETQ, per germline. V dropped 0 bases and J dropped 10; count of bases not matched to a gene: 15. DNA for the CDR3: TGCGCCAGCAGCTTGGGGCTAGCGGGCGGACTAGACGGACAGTACTTC. This gives the protein CASSLGLAGGLDGQYF.

The genes are TRBV29-1 and TRBJ2-3; 9 bases agree with TRBD2. CDR1 and CDR2 (germline): SQVTM, ANQGSEA. The CDR3 totals 15 residues. The J segment lost 6 bases and the V segment lost 7 bases, leaving 14 bases of the junction unmatched. For the CDR3, the DNA is TGCAGCGCGAGCGGGGGGAACCTGGCATCGGATACGCAGTATTTT. Amino acid sequence: CSASGGNLASDTQYF.

In this sample, this clone turned up once. The chain recombines TRBV6-5 with TRBJ2-3; the D gene is possibly TRBD2 (5 bases). Germline CDR1 and CDR2: MNHEY and SVGAGI. The CDR3 runs 13 residues. Trimming pared 0 bases from V and 11 bases from J, leaving 12 bases between. Written as DNA, the CDR3 is TGTGCCAGCAGTTACTCGAATGCCGGGAAGCAGTATTTT. Translation: CASSYSNAGKQYF.

CDR3 sequence: CASSPDSHQPQHF. DNA for the CDR3: TGTGCCAGCAGCCCGGACAGCCATCAGCCCCAGCATTTT. The V call is TRBV7-2, the J call TRBJ1-5; possible D gene TRBD1, 6 bases. This CDR3 is 13 amino acids long. The V end was cut by 5 bases, the J end by 5 bases, with 10 bases between. Germline CDR1 and CDR2: SGHTA and FQGNSA.

The V gene is TRBV5-4, the J gene TRBJ1-2; D is unresolved. The V end lost 3 bases, the J end lost 4 bases, and 10 bases lay between the germline ends. The CDR3 consists of 13 residues. Germline V CDR1 and CDR2: SGHNT, YYREEE (reference sequence). CDR3 in DNA: TGTGCCAGCAGCTCTAGAGGATCCTATGGCTACACCTTC. This codes for CASSSRGSYGYTF.

The chain uses TRBV25-1 and TRBJ1-1; 10 bases are a match to TRBD1. J lost 4 bases, V lost 6 bases, and 5 bases had no gene match. The CDR3 is 14 amino acids. The germline V gene encodes CDR1 MGHDK and CDR2 SYGVNS. The CDR3 sequence: CASSRTGGTTEAFF. The CDR3 nucleotides read TGTGCCAGCAGCCGGACAGGGGGGACCACTGAAGCTTTCTTT.

CDR3 sequence reads: CASSLDGQMNQPQHF. The DNA for the CDR3 is TGCGCCAGCAGCTTGGATGGACAGATGAATCAGCCCCAGCATTTT. The chain is built from TRBV5-1 and TRBJ1-5; a weak D match, TRBD1 (6 bases). CDR3 length equals 15 residues. Germline CDR1 reads SGHRS; CDR2 reads YFSETQ. V shed 0 bases and J shed 4 bases, with 11 bases lying between them. Filled out from reference TRBV5-1 and TRBJ1-5, the complete variable domain reads KAGVTQTPRYLIKTRGQQVTLSCSPISGHRSVSWYQQTPGQGLQFLFEYFSETQRNKGNFPGRFSGRQFSNSRSEMNVSTLELGDSALYLCASSLDGQMNQPQHFGDGTRLSIL.

This rearrangement joins TRBV7-2 to TRBJ1-5, with D unresolved. Trimming removed 2 bases at V and 5 bases at J, with 7 bases between. Germline CDR1 is SGHTA and CDR2 is FQGNSA. This CDR3 comprises 13 residues. The CDR3: CASSLWEDQPQHF. The CDR3, as DNA: TGTGCCAGCAGCTTATGGGAGGATCAGCCCCAGCATTTT.

V is TRBV14 and J is TRBJ1-1; TRBD1 matches at 9 bases. Germline V gene lookup returns CDR1 SGHDN and CDR2 FVKESK. Losses at the gene ends were 4 bases for V and 3 bases for J; bases not matched to a gene: 6. CDR3 length equals 15 residues. CDR3 region: CASSPYGQGHTEAFF. The CDR3 region has the DNA TGTGCCAGCAGCCCTTACGGACAGGGGCACACTGAAGCTTTCTTT.

V gene TRBV5-6 combines with J gene TRBJ1-5, with D maybe TRBD1 (5 bases). CDR3 length: 16 residues. Trimming removed 0 bases at V and 2 bases at J, with 12 bases between. Germline V gene data show CDR1 as SGHDT and CDR2 as YYEEEE. The CDR3 DNA is TGTGCCAGCAGCTTGGGGGCGGGGGTGGGCAATCAGCCCCAGCATTTT. Protein sequence: CASSLGAGVGNQPQHF. Using reference TRBV5-6 and TRBJ1-5 for the parts outside the CDR3, the full variable domain is DAGVTQSPTHLIKTRGQQVTLRCSPKSGHDTVSWYQQALGQGPQFIFQYYEEEERQRGNFPDRFSGHQFPNYSSELNVNALLLGDSALYLCASSLGAGVGNQPQHFGDGTRLSIL.

The V and J genes are TRBV29-1 and TRBJ2-5; D gene ambiguous. CDR3 length: 13 residues. Germline CDR1 reads SQVTM; CDR2 reads ANQGSEA. V shed 4 bases and J shed 5 bases, with 14 bases lying between them. CDR3 region: CSVVLRLLETQYF. The CDR3 bases are TGCAGCGTTGTTTTGAGGTTATTGGAGACCCAGTACTTC.

The chain uses TRBV5-4 and TRBJ2-7, with 10 bases fitting TRBD1. The trim removed 0 bases at V and 4 bases at J, leaving 7 bases unmatched. The CDR3 runs 16 residues. Looked up from germline, CDR1 is SGHNT and CDR2 is YYREEE (reference sequence). CDR3 sequence (DNA): TGTGCCAGCAGCTTGGCCGTGGGACAGGGGATTTACGAGCAGTACTTC. Amino acids: CASSLAVGQGIYEQYF. The full variable domain, with the rest looked up from reference TRBV5-4 and TRBJ2-7, is ETGVTQSPTHLIKTRGQQVTLRCSSQSGHNTVSWYQQALGQGPQFIFQYYREEENGRGNFPPRFSGLQFPNYSSELNVNALELDDSALYLCASSLAVGQGIYEQYFGPGTRLTVT.

The chain has TRBV6-1 and TRBJ2-7, with unresolved D. Deletions cut 6 bases from V and 6 bases from J, with 6 bases between. The CDR3 spans 10 residues. Germline CDR1 is MNHNS and CDR2 is SASEGT. Here the CDR3 reads CASRLSEQYF. CDR3 in DNA: TGTGCCAGCAGACTGTCCGAGCAGTACTTC.

This clone showed up just once. This rearrangement joins TRBV25-1 to TRBJ2-7; tentatively, D is TRBD1 (6 bases). The CDR3 totals 13 residues. With 1 base removed from V and 6 bases from J, the gap between germline ends came to 10 bases. Germline values: CDR1 MGHDK, CDR2 SYGVNS. The CDR3 loop is CASSESQGREQYF. CDR3 DNA sequence: TGTGCCAGCAGTGAATCTCAGGGGCGCGAGCAGTACTTC.